A single sample is the source of the 6 T cell receptor beta chains below, sequenced in a study of T cell responses to AZD1222 COVID-19 vaccine. Profiled with immunoSEQ multiplex PCR; TCRdb holds only in-frame clones, not every one. The sample lists over 110,000 clones; around 93% were seen once. The starting material was peripheral blood, obtained on day 0 of AZD1222 vaccination. These receptors all stem from an adult in good health.

This chain joins TRBV12-5 and TRBJ2-1, with TRBD2 matching over 12 bases. The J segment lost 8 bases and the V segment lost 0 bases, leaving 2 bases of the junction unmatched. Germline V gives CDR1 LGHNT, CDR2 FRNRAP. This CDR3 has 15 amino acids. CDR3 loop: CASGLVLAGGDEQFF. CDR3 DNA sequence: TGTGCTAGTGGTTTGGTACTAGCGGGAGGCGATGAGCAGTTCTTC. Looking up the rest from reference TRBV12-5 and TRBJ2-1 gives the full variable domain: DARVTQTPRHKVTEMGQEVTMRCQPILGHNTVFWYRQTMMQGLELLAYFRNRAPLDDSGMPKDRFSAEMPDATLATLKIQPSEPRDSAVYFCASGLVLAGGDEQFFGPGTRLTVL.

The chain recombines TRBV7-8 with TRBJ1-4; maybe TRBD1 (5 bases). V lost 2 bases and J 6 bases, leaving 10 bases between the germline ends. The CDR3 totals 14 residues. CDR1 and CDR2 (germline): SGHVS, FQNEAQ. Here the CDR3 reads CASSLRGRDEKLFF. The CDR3 DNA sequence: TGTGCCAGCAGCTTACGGGGGAGGGATGAAAAACTGTTTTTT.

The chain links TRBV7-9 to TRBJ1-2; no firm D call. Trimming pared 1 base from V and 8 bases from J, leaving 8 bases between. Germline-derived CDR1 and CDR2 are SEHNR and FQNEAQ (reference sequence). The CDR3 spans 12 residues. Here the CDR3 reads CASSLVQEGYTF. CDR3 nucleotides: TGTGCCAGCAGCTTAGTTCAGGAAGGCTACACCTTC.

This rearrangement joins TRBV19 to TRBJ1-5; 10 nucleotides agree with TRBD1. Germline assignment: CDR1 LNHDA and CDR2 SQIVND (reference sequence). This CDR3 has 19 amino acids. The V gene end was trimmed by 5 bases and the J gene end by 3 bases; junction bases not matched to a gene: 16. The CDR3 region has the DNA TGTGCCAGTAGTTCCCTGAGGACCCGGGACAGGGGTCCCAATCAGCCCCAGCATTTT. This sequence encodes CASSSLRTRDRGPNQPQHF.

Here the CDR3 DNA reads TGTGCCAGCAGTTACAACGGACGGAACTACGAGCAGTACTTC. Protein product: CASSYNGRNYEQYF. This chain links TRBV6-2 or TRBV6-3 with TRBJ2-7, with D unresolved. Trimming took 2 bases from V and 3 from J, leaving 11 bases between them. Germline lookup yields CDR1 MNHEY and CDR2 SVGEGT. The CDR3 runs 14 residues.

The chain carries TRBV9 and TRBJ2-7; weak D call: TRBD1 (5 bases). The germline V gene encodes CDR1 SGDLS and CDR2 YYNGEE. V was cut by 0 bases and J by 3 bases, with 10 bases left in between. The CDR3 loop spans 14 amino acids. The CDR3 coding sequence is TGTGCCAGCAGCGTAGGGGGCTTACTCTACGAGCAGTACTTC. Its translation is CASSVGGLLYEQYF.